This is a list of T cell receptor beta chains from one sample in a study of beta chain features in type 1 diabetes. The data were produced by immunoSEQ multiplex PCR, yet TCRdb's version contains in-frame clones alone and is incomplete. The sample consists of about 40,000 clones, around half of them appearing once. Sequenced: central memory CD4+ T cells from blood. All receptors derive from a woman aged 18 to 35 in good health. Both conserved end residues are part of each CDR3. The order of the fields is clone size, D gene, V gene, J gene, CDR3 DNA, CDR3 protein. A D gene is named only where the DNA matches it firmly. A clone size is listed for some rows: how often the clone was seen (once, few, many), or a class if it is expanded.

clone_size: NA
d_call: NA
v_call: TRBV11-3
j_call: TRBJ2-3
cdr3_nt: TGTGCCAGCAGCTTAGGGAGCGGCACAGATACGCAGTATTTT
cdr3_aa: CASSLGSGTDTQYF

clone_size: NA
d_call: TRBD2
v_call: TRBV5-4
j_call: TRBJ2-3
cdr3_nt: TGTGCCAGCAGCTTGGCCCGGGGTAGCGGGAGCACAGATACGCAGTATTTT
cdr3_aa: CASSLARGSGSTDTQYF

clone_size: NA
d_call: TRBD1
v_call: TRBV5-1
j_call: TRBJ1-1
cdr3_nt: TGCGCCAGCAGATCCAGGGGGCCGAACACTGAAGCTTTCTTT
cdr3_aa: CASRSRGPNTEAFF

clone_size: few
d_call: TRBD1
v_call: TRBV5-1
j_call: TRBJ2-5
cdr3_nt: TGCGCCAGCGGGAGACAGGGTGTAGAGACCCAGTACTTC
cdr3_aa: CASGRQGVETQYF

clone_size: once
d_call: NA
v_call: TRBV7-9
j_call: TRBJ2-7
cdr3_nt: TGTGCCAGCAGCTTCTCAACAGGGGCGGGAGAGCAGTACTTC
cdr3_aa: CASSFSTGAGEQYF

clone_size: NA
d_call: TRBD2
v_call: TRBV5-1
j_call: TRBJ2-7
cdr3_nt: TGCGCCAGCAGCTTGGCCGGGGGGAGCGGGCAGTACTTC
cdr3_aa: CASSLAGGSGQYF

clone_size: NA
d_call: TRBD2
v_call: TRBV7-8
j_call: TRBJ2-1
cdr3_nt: TGTGCCAGCAGCTTCGGGACTAGCGGAAGCCCCCAGGAGCAGTTCTTC
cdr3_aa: CASSFGTSGSPQEQFF

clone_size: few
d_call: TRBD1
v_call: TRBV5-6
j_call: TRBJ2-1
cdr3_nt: TGTGCCAGCAGCTTGGTGACAGGGTGGGTCAATGAGCAGTTCTTC
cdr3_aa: CASSLVTGWVNEQFF

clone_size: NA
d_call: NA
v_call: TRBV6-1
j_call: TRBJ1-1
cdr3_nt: TGTGCCAGCAGTGAGGACAGAGGGAACACTGAAGCTTTCTTT
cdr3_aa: CASSEDRGNTEAFF

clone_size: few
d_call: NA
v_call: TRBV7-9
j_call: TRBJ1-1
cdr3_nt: TGTGCCAGCAGCTTACTGGGGGGTCGTCCTGAAGCTTTCTTT
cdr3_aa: CASSLLGGRPEAFF

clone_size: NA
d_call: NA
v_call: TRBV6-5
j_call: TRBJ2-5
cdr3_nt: TGTGCCAGCTCGGCCGGGGAGACCCAGTACTTC
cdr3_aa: CASSAGETQYF

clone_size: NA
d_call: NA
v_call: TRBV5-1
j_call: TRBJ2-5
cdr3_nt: TGCGCCAGCAGCTTTAACACAGGGTACCAAGAGACCCAGTACTTC
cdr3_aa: CASSFNTGYQETQYF

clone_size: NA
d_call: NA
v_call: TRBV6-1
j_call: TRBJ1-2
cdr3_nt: TGTGCCAGCAGCGAAGGACGGACTAATAACTATGGCTACACCTTC
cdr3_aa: CASSEGRTNNYGYTF

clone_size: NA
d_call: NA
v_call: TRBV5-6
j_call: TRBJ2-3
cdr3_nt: TGTGCCAGCAGCTTGGTTCCAGGGGCGGGAGATACGCAGTATTTT
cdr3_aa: CASSLVPGAGDTQYF

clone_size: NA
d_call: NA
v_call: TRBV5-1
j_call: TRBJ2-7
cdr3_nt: TGCGCCAGCAGCCCGGCCGGGGGCTCCTACGAGCAGTACTTC
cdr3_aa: CASSPAGGSYEQYF

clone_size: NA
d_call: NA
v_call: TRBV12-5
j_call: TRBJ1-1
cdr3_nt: TGTGCTAGTGGTTTGGTCCTAACCCCCGGGAGCACTGAAGCTTTCTTT
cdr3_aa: CASGLVLTPGSTEAFF

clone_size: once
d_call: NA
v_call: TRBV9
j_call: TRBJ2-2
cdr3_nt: TGTGCCAGCAGCGGGGGGCCGTCGAACACCGGGGAGCTGTTTTTT
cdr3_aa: CASSGGPSNTGELFF

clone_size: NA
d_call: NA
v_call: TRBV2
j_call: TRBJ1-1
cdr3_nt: TGTGCCAGCAGTGTACAGGGGAACACTGAAGCTTTCTTT
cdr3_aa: CASSVQGNTEAFF

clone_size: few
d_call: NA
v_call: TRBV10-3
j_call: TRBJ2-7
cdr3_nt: TGTGCCATCAGTGAGGCAGGGGCTGGGAGATACGAGCAGTACTTC
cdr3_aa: CAISEAGAGRYEQYF

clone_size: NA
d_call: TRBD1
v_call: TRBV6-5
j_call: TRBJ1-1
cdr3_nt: TGTGCCAGCAGTTACGGACAGGGTAACACTGAAGCTTTCTTT
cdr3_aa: CASSYGQGNTEAFF

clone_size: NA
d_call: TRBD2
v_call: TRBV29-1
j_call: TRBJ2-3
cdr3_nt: TGCAGCGTTGATTCACGGGCCCTGACTAGCGGGAGGCGGGTGACAGATACGCAGTATTTT
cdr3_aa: CSVDSRALTSGRRVTDTQYF

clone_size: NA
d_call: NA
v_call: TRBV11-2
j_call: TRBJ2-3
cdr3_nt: TGTGCCAGTACCCTGGAGGAAGCAACAGATACGCAGTATTTT
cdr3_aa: CASTLEEATDTQYF

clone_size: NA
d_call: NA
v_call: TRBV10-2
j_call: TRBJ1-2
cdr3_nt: TGCGCCAGCTCGGGCACAGGCTATGGCTACACCTTC
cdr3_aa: CASSGTGYGYTF

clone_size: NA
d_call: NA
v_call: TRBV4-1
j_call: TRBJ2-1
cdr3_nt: TGCGCCAGCAGCCAAGCACTGACCCCGGAGGGTGAGCAGTTCTTC
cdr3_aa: CASSQALTPEGEQFF

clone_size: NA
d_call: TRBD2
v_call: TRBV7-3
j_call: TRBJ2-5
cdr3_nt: TGTGCCAGCAGCCCAACCGGGACTAGCGGGGCGTTGGAGACCCAGTACTTC
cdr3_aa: CASSPTGTSGALETQYF

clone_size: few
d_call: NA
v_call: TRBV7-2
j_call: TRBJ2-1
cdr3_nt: TGTGCCAGCAGCTTAGAAACGGGAGCCGGAGTCAATGAGCAGTTCTTC
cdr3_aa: CASSLETGAGVNEQFF

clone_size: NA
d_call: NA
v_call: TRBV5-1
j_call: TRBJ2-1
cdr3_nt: TGCGCCAGCAGCTTGGCATCAGGTGAGAATGAGCAGTTCTTC
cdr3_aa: CASSLASGENEQFF

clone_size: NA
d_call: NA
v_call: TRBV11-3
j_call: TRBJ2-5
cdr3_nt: TGTGCCAGCAGCCCCCAGGATGGGGGCCTCGAGACCCAGTACTTC
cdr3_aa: CASSPQDGGLETQYF

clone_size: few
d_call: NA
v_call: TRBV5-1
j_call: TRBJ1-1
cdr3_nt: TGCGCCAGCAGCACTTACAGGGAGGGCGGGAACACTGAAGCTTTCTTT
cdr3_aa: CASSTYREGGNTEAFF

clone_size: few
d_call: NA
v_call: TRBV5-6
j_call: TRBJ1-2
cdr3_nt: TGTGCCAGCAGCTTAAGAGGGATCTATGGCTACACCTTC
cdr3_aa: CASSLRGIYGYTF

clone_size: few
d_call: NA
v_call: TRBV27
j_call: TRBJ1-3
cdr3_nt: TGTGCCAGCAGTTCGCGGAGCTCTGGAAACACCATATATTTT
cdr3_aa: CASSSRSSGNTIYF

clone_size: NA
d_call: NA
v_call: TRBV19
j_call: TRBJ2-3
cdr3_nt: TGTGCCAGTAGTAGAAAACGACACCCGACAGATACGCAGTATTTT
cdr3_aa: CASSRKRHPTDTQYF